The T cell receptor beta chain under discussion was sequenced for a study of spatial heterogeneity in lung cancer. About this clonotype itself: Its antigen is not identified.

Described time point: sample taken at primary tumor resection. Around 68 TRACERx patients with early, untreated non-small cell lung cancer donated samples. Sequencing covered unsorted whole RNA taken from tumor, nontumor lung or frozen PBMC. Overall study findings and caveats: TCRs found ubiquitously expanded in tumor appeared in blood more at resection than at follow-up.

Germline lookup yields CDR1 SQVTM and CDR2 ANQGSEA. V lost 0 bases, J lost 0 bases, and 6 bases lay in between. The CDR3 extends over 14 amino acids. Every cDNA TCR molecule received its own unique molecular identifier. From the 5' RACE reads, TCRdb called clonotypes with MiXCR, one entry per CDR3 protein. The repertoire has tens of thousands of distinct CDR3 sequences, about 6.6% of them found once; the top ten carry 14% to 15%. The TCR sequence derives from a female donor with early-stage non-small cell lung cancer. The chain carries TRBV29-1 and TRBJ1-3, with D uncertain. Sequencing used PBMCs, obtained at surgery. The CDR3 DNA follows: TGCAGCGTTGAAGAGCACATCTCTGGAAACACCATATATTTT. It yields the protein CSVEEHISGNTIYF.